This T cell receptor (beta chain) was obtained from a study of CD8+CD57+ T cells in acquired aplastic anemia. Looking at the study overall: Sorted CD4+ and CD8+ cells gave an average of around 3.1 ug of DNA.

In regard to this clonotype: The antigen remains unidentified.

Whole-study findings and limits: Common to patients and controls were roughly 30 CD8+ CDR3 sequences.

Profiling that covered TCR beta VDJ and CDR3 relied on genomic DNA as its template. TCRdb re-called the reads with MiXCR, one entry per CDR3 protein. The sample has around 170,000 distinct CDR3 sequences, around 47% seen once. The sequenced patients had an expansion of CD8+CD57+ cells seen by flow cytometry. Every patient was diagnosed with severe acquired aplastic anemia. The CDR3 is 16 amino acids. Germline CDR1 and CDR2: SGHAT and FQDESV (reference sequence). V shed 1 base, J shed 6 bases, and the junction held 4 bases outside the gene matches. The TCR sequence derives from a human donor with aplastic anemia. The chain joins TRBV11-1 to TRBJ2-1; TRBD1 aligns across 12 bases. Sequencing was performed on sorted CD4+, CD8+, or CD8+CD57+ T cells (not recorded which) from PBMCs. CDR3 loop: CASSLGDRGLLNEQFF. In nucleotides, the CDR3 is TGTGCCAGCAGCTTAGGGGACAGGGGGCTTCTCAATGAGCAGTTCTTC. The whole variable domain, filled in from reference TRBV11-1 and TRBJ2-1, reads EAEVAQSPRYKITEKSQAVAFWCDPISGHATLYWYRQILGQGPELLVQFQDESVVDDSQLPKDRFSAERLKGVDSTLKIQPAELGDSAMYLCASSLGDRGLLNEQFFGPGTRLTVL.